These T cell receptor beta chains were read from a single sample in a study of shared clonotypes between healthy human individuals. Only in-frame clones appear in the TCRdb table, and some are missing; sequencing was by immunoSEQ multiplex PCR. The data show 2 million or so clones, 85% to 95% seen once. The specimen was naive CD8+ T cells sorted from blood. The receptors stem from a man younger than 35 in good health. Both conserved end residues are part of each CDR3. A D gene is named only where the DNA matches it firmly. Size values are once, few and many counts, or a class for expanded clones, and some rows have none.

cdr3_aa	cdr3_nt	j_call	v_call	clone_size	d_call
CASSSSGPSLQETQYF	TGTGCCAGCAGCTCCTCCGGGCCCTCTTTGCAAGAGACCCAGTACTTC	TRBJ2-5	TRBV7-9	.	.
CASSLLAGGGEQYF	TGTGCCAGCAGCTTACTAGCGGGAGGCGGTGAGCAGTACTTC	TRBJ2-7	TRBV13	.	TRBD2
CASSKPLGTGDIEAFF	TGTGCCAGCAGCAAACCATTAGGGACAGGGGACATCGAAGCTTTCTTT	TRBJ1-1	TRBV7-9	.	TRBD1
CASSLGKGTLYEQYF	TGTGCCAGCAGTTTAGGGAAGGGGACTTTATACGAGCAGTACTTC	TRBJ2-7	TRBV27	.	.
CASSHTNTEAFF	TGTGCCAGCAGCCACACGAACACTGAAGCTTTCTTT	TRBJ1-1	TRBV7-9	once	.
CASSGGGWETQYF	TGTGCCAGCAGTGGGGGAGGGTGGGAGACCCAGTACTTC	TRBJ2-5	TRBV27	.	TRBD2
CASTPGLNYNEQFF	TGTGCCAGCACCCCGGGACTAAACTACAATGAGCAGTTCTTC	TRBJ2-1	TRBV11-2	.	TRBD2
CASSQEMGLDTEAFF	TGCGCCAGCAGCCAAGAAATGGGATTGGACACTGAAGCTTTCTTT	TRBJ1-1	TRBV4-1	.	.
CASSPGSEQPLNGYTF	TGTGCCAGCAGCCCCGGTAGTGAGCAACCCCTAAATGGCTACACCTTC	TRBJ1-2	TRBV9	.	.
CASSLSSPILLPGSPNTEAFF	TGTGCTAGCAGCTTATCATCCCCGATTCTCCTTCCGGGCTCGCCGAACACTGAAGCTTTCTTT	TRBJ1-1	TRBV7-7	.	.
CASSGGLAGVYEQYF	TGTGCCAGTAGTGGGGGACTAGCGGGAGTCTACGAGCAGTACTTC	TRBJ2-7	TRBV19	once	TRBD2
CATSRRPGDGPYEQYF	TGTGCCACCAGCAGACGCCCCGGGGACGGGCCCTACGAGCAGTACTTC	TRBJ2-7	TRBV15	once	.
CASSQDTNGYTF	TGCGCCAGCAGCCAAGATACGAATGGCTACACCTTC	TRBJ1-2	TRBV4-1	.	.
CASSSDRSSTEAFF	TGTGCCAGCAGCTCTGACAGGTCAAGCACTGAAGCTTTCTTT	TRBJ1-1	TRBV5-6	.	.
CASSLGSRPVSYEQYF	TGTGCCAGCAGCCTCGGCTCGAGGCCGGTATCCTACGAGCAGTACTTC	TRBJ2-7	TRBV7-2	.	.
CAAGDTGNTGELFF	TGTGCTGCTGGGGATACGGGGAACACCGGGGAGCTGTTTTTT	TRBJ2-2	TRBV7-6	.	.
CASSEWLAEYNEQFF	TGTGCCAGCAGCGAATGGCTAGCGGAATACAATGAGCAGTTCTTC	TRBJ2-1	TRBV5-4	.	TRBD2
CASSWTSGGNNGQFF	TGTGCCAGTAGTTGGACTAGCGGGGGGAACAATGGGCAGTTCTTC	TRBJ2-1	TRBV19	.	TRBD2
CASFRGGGSTGELFF	TGTGCCAGCTTCCGAGGGGGCGGGAGCACCGGGGAGCTGTTTTTT	TRBJ2-2	TRBV11-2	.	.
CASSWTSGYNEQFF	TGTGCCAGCAGCTGGACTAGCGGGTACAATGAGCAGTTCTTC	TRBJ2-1	TRBV5-5	.	TRBD2
CASGTESSYNEQFF	TGTGCCAGCGGGACAGAGAGCTCCTACAATGAGCAGTTCTTC	TRBJ2-1	TRBV6-5	.	TRBD1
CASSTLRDSPSGDEKLFF	TGTGCCAGCAGCACCCTCCGGGACAGCCCCTCGGGGGATGAAAAACTGTTTTTT	TRBJ1-4	TRBV7-9	.	TRBD1
CASSQDLSLDEQFF	TGTGCCAGCAGCCAAGATCTGTCGTTGGATGAGCAGTTCTTC	TRBJ2-1	TRBV14	.	.
CAWKIQDIAYEQYF	TGTGCCTGGAAAATACAGGACATCGCCTACGAGCAGTACTTC	TRBJ2-7	TRBV30	.	.
CASSPGTGGLFYEQYF	TGCGCCAGCAGCCCTGGGACAGGGGGCCTATTTTACGAGCAGTACTTC	TRBJ2-7	TRBV4-1	.	TRBD1
CASSLGGDSLYGYTF	TGTGCCAGCAGCTTAGGGGGGGACAGCTTATATGGCTACACCTTC	TRBJ1-2	TRBV7-2	.	TRBD1
CASSLGLTGDYGYTF	TGTGCCAGCAGCTTAGGACTAACAGGGGACTATGGCTACACCTTC	TRBJ1-2	TRBV7-9	.	TRBD1
CASSPGTVSSYEQYF	TGTGCCAGCAGCCCTGGGACCGTGAGCTCCTACGAGCAGTACTTC	TRBJ2-7	TRBV5-8	.	.
CASIAKYQETQYF	TGTGCCAGCATCGCCAAGTACCAAGAGACCCAGTACTTC	TRBJ2-5	TRBV6-1	.	.
CASSLDGRETQYF	TGCGCCAGCAGCTTGGATGGGCGGGAGACCCAGTACTTC	TRBJ2-5	TRBV5-1	.	.
CASSLGAGGNQPQHF	TGTGCCAGCAGCTTAGGGGCGGGGGGGAATCAGCCCCAGCATTTT	TRBJ1-5	TRBV11-2	.	.
CASSQRRGMGVAKPNQPQHF	TGTGCCAGCAGCCAGCGGAGGGGGATGGGGGTGGCGAAACCCAATCAGCCCCAGCATTTT	TRBJ1-5	TRBV6-4	.	.
CASSSGTGFEQYF	TGTGCCAGCAGTTCCGGGACAGGGTTCGAGCAGTACTTC	TRBJ2-7	TRBV7-9	.	TRBD1
CASSSFLAGGNNEQFF	TGTGCCAGCAGCTCCTTTCTGGCGGGAGGAAACAATGAGCAGTTCTTC	TRBJ2-1	TRBV5-4	.	TRBD2
CASSIAFGSLNQPQHF	TGTGCCAGTAGTATCGCCTTCGGCAGCCTGAATCAGCCCCAGCATTTT	TRBJ1-5	TRBV19	.	.
CASSLAGVGGNYGYTF	TGTGCCAGCAGCTTAGCGGGGGTTGGAGGGAACTATGGCTACACCTTC	TRBJ1-2	TRBV7-9	.	.
CASSQDRFGEQGYMNTEAFF	TGCGCCAGCAGCCAAGATCGTTTTGGAGAACAGGGATACATGAACACTGAAGCTTTCTTT	TRBJ1-1	TRBV4-1	.	.
CTSSQGKGTSGVQNTGELFF	TGCACCAGCAGCCAAGGGAAAGGGACTAGCGGGGTCCAAAACACCGGGGAGCTGTTTTTT	TRBJ2-2	TRBV1	once	.
CASGTSGYEQYF	TGTGCCAGTGGGACTAGCGGGTACGAGCAGTACTTC	TRBJ2-7	TRBV6-6	.	TRBD2
CAGRPQGVETQYF	TGTGCCGGCCGCCCTCAGGGAGTAGAGACCCAGTACTTC	TRBJ2-5	TRBV2	.	.